These 14 T cell receptor beta chains share one sample of origin, sequenced in a study of early T cells in non-severe SARS-CoV-2 infection. MiXCR, applied by TCRdb to the 5' RACE reads, yields one record per CDR3 protein. Seen here are about 83,000 distinct CDR3 sequences, 12% observed once, and the top ten hold around 7%. Sequencing was carried out using whole blood. The receptors here all came from an adult who was a healthcare worker with PCR-confirmed SARS-CoV-2 infection or an uninfected control (not recorded which).

This clonotype was found a few times. A junction boundary mismatches the germline segment, possibly from a read error. The rearrangement links TRBV29-1 to TRBJ2-7; no clear D. The V gene's germline CDR1 is SQVTM and CDR2 ANQGSEA. The CDR3 loop spans 14 amino acids. Here the CDR3 reads CSVEGLSSRSEQYF. CDR3 DNA: TGCAGCGTCGAAGGTCTTAGCAGCCGGTCCGAGCAGTACTTC.

The chain combines TRBV5-1 with TRBJ2-7; 7 bases agree with TRBD2. The junction had 9 bases not matched to a gene; V was cut back by 0 bases and J by 0 bases. The CDR3 length is 17 residues. Germline V gives CDR1 SGHRS, CDR2 YFSETQ. Here the CDR3 DNA reads TGCGCCAGCAGCTTGGCTTACACCGGGACTAACTCCTACGAGCAGTACTTC. Its protein is CASSLAYTGTNSYEQYF. Full variable domain (missing parts from reference TRBV5-1 and TRBJ2-7): KAGVTQTPRYLIKTRGQQVTLSCSPISGHRSVSWYQQTPGQGLQFLFEYFSETQRNKGNFPGRFSGRQFSNSRSEMNVSTLELGDSALYLCASSLAYTGTNSYEQYFGPGTRLTVT.

To note about this clonotype: One junction end disagrees with the germline gene, perhaps due to a read error. The chain recombines TRBV29-1 with TRBJ2-7; TRBD1 aligns across 12 bases. Germline V gives CDR1 SQVTM, CDR2 ANQGSEA. This CDR3 comprises 14 residues. This chain's CDR3 is CSVTGTGGSHEQYF. The CDR3 DNA reads as TGCAGCGTTACCGGGACAGGGGGCTCCCACGAGCAGTACTTC.

The sample holds a few counts of this clonotype. V is TRBV20-1 and J is TRBJ2-3; D unresolved. The CDR3 consists of 15 residues. Trimming removed 4 bases from V and 5 bases from J, with 19 bases in between. The germline CDR1 and CDR2 sequences are DFQATT and SNEGSKA (reference sequence). The CDR3 nucleotides read TGCAGTGCTATAGATACCGCCCATATGATAGATACGCAGTATTTT. This sequence encodes CSAIDTAHMIDTQYF.

The rearrangement joins TRBV6-1 to TRBJ2-5; a possible D gene is TRBD2 (6 bases). The V and J ends lost 3 bases and 4 bases respectively, with 6 bases between them. CDR1 is MNHNS, CDR2 SASEGT, per germline. This CDR3 has 12 amino acids. The CDR3 region is CASSEGGETQYF. The CDR3 DNA follows: TGTGCCAGCAGTGAGGGGGGAGAGACCCAGTACTTC.

This clonotype was counted many times. V usage is TRBV7-3 and J usage is TRBJ2-1; D is ambiguous. Germline loops: CDR1 SGHTA, CDR2 FQGTGA. Between the trimmed V and J ends, which lost 1 base and 6 bases, there was a span of 16 bases. This CDR3 contains 16 residues. CDR3 protein: CASSLSRAPPGNEQFF. CDR3 nucleotides: TGTGCCAGCAGCTTAAGTCGGGCGCCCCCCGGCAATGAGCAGTTCTTC.

This clonotype was counted between two and nine times. V usage is TRBV18 and J usage is TRBJ1-2, with TRBD1 matching 9 bases. This CDR3 is 14 amino acids long. With 4 bases clipped from V and 4 bases from J, the junction kept 4 bases outside the gene matches. Germline V lookup: CDR1 KGHSH, CDR2 LQKENI. CDR3 nucleotides: TGTGCCAGCTCACAGGGGACAGGGACCTATGGCTACACCTTC. Its protein is CASSQGTGTYGYTF.

In this sample, this clonotype turned up a few times. This sequence joins TRBV30 and TRBJ2-7, with a tentative D call TRBD2 (6 bases). This CDR3 has 15 residues. The ends were cut back, 4 bases at V and 3 bases at J, with 19 bases in the middle. The germline V gene has CDR1 GTSNPN and CDR2 SVGIG (reference sequence). In DNA, the CDR3 is TGTGCCTGGAATGCGGGGTCGGCAAGCGGCTACGAGCAGTACTTC. Translated, it gives CAWNAGSASGYEQYF.

The chain joins TRBV9 to TRBJ2-7; D is undetermined. The CDR3 has 14 amino acids. Germline lookup yields CDR1 SGDLS and CDR2 YYNGEE. V was pared by 0 bases and J by 1 base, with 8 bases between. CDR3: CASSVEVHSYEQYF. The CDR3 DNA follows: TGTGCCAGCAGCGTAGAGGTTCATTCCTACGAGCAGTACTTC.

This rearrangement joins TRBV7-9 to TRBJ2-3; D ambiguous. Germline values: CDR1 SEHNR, CDR2 FQNEAQ (reference sequence). V was pared by 2 bases and J by 6 bases, with 12 bases between. This CDR3 is 14 amino acids long. CDR3 protein: CASSLSYESDTQYF. CDR3 DNA sequence: TGTGCCAGCAGCTTAAGCTACGAAAGCGATACGCAGTATTTT.

This clonotype was observed a handful of times. The J gene is TRBJ2-5, the V gene TRBV2; 11 bases align to TRBD1. CDR1 and CDR2 (germline): SNHLY, FYNNEI. This CDR3 is built from 15 residues. Trimming removed 3 bases from V and 4 bases from J; junction bases left unmatched: 4. As DNA, the CDR3 is TGTGCCAGCAGTGACCGGGACAGGGGGAGAGAGACCCAGTACTTC. It codes for CASSDRDRGRETQYF.

The CDR3 here is CATSDPWRGNEQFF. The DNA for the CDR3 is TGTGCCACCAGTGACCCCTGGCGGGGGAATGAGCAGTTCTTC. The chain joins TRBV24-1 to TRBJ2-1, with TRBD2 identical over 7 bases. The trim removed 4 bases at V and 7 bases at J, leaving 6 bases unmatched. The germline gives CDR1 KGHDR, CDR2 SFDVKD. This CDR3 is 14 amino acids long.

This clonotype was seen only a few times. V and J are TRBV2 and TRBJ2-7; D gene unclear. The V gene lost 5 bases and the J gene lost 6 bases, with 14 bases spanning the gap. This CDR3 has 13 amino acids. CDR1 and CDR2 (germline): SNHLY, FYNNEI. The DNA for the CDR3 is TGTGCCAGCAGTCCCGGAAGGTCCAGCGAGCAGTACTTC. Protein sequence: CASSPGRSSEQYF.

This clonotype occurred a few times. The chain couples TRBV6-6 to TRBJ2-1; 10 positions match TRBD2. CDR3 size: 15 residues. The ends lost 6 bases at V and 1 base at J; junction bases unmatched: 3. The germline V gene encodes CDR1 MNHNY and CDR2 SVGAGI (reference sequence). DNA for the CDR3: TGTGCCAGCAGCAAACTAGCGGGGTCCTACAATGAGCAGTTCTTC. Encoded protein: CASSKLAGSYNEQFF.